The 12 T cell receptor beta chains below all came from one sample that was sequenced in a study of cytomegalovirus exposure and HLA in healthy donors (TCRdb year 2017). The library relied on the immunoSEQ multiplex PCR assay. In its TCRdb copy, this immuneACCESS table keeps in-frame sequences only and misses some clones. Where compared with another copy, unresolved V genes explain less than half of these, and the others have no known cause. The sample table shows fewer than 200,000 clones, and roughly 86% are seen once. Roughly 7% of the sample is taken by the ten largest. Source material: PBMCs. The receptors originated from a man aged 30 to 45 in good health and CMV-seropositive.

The CDR3 DNA is TGTGCCAGCAGCCCGGACGGCTATAATTCACCCCTCCACTTT. As protein: CASSPDGYNSPLHF. V usage is TRBV7-8 and J usage is TRBJ1-6, with D uncertain. Trimming took off 5 bases at V and 3 bases at J, with 8 bases between the two ends. Germline CDR1 and CDR2: SGHVS and FQNEAQ. CDR3 length equals 14 residues.

The rearrangement joins TRBV28 to TRBJ1-1; D call uncertain. Germline assignment: CDR1 MDHEN and CDR2 SYDVKM. The CDR3 runs 12 residues. The V gene lost 5 bases and the J gene lost 4 bases, with 8 bases spanning the gap. The CDR3 loop is CASSRGPTEAFF. CDR3 nucleotides: TGTGCCAGCAGTCGCGGTCCCACTGAAGCTTTCTTT.

This clone occurred once. The chain recombines TRBV18 with TRBJ1-1; the D gene is possibly TRBD1 (5 bases). Looked up from germline, CDR1 is KGHSH and CDR2 is LQKENI. With 4 bases removed from V and 5 bases from J, the gap between germline ends came to 14 bases. This CDR3 contains 14 residues. Here the CDR3 DNA reads TGTGCCAGCTCACGGGACTCCGGTCGGACTGAAGCTTTCTTT. It yields the protein CASSRDSGRTEAFF.

This chain connects TRBV9 to TRBJ2-3, with D possibly matching TRBD2 (6 bases). V lost 0 bases to trimming and J lost 2 bases, with 13 bases between them. The CDR3 is made up of 16 amino acids. The V gene's germline CDR1 is SGDLS and CDR2 YYNGEE. The CDR3 loop is CASSVASGGPTDTQYF. DNA for the CDR3: TGTGCCAGCAGCGTAGCTTCCGGGGGACCCACAGATACGCAGTATTTT.

Concerning this clone itself: The same CDR3 is also encoded by other DNA sequences in this sample. The V and J genes are TRBV6-5 and TRBJ2-3, with D perhaps assigned TRBD1 or TRBD2 (5 bases each). Germline V gene lookup returns CDR1 MNHEY and CDR2 SVGAGI. V shed 2 bases and J shed 3 bases, with 9 bases lying between them. CDR3 length equals 14 residues. The DNA of the CDR3 is TGTGCCAGCAGTTACAGTGGGGGTACAGATACGCAGTATTTT. It translates to CASSYSGGTDTQYF.

This clone has only one observation. The chain recombines TRBV5-1 with TRBJ1-1; 8 nucleotides align to TRBD1. The CDR3 is made up of 14 amino acids. V lost 3 bases to trimming and J lost 0 bases; unmatched junction nucleotides: 1. Germline V CDR1 and CDR2: SGHRS, YFSETQ. As DNA, the CDR3 is TGCGCCAGCAGCTCGACAGGGGTGAACACTGAAGCTTTCTTT. As protein: CASSSTGVNTEAFF.

CDR3: CASSFLLASGEQFF. The CDR3 DNA reads as TGCGCCAGCAGCTTTCTACTCGCGTCGGGAGAGCAGTTCTTC. The chain links TRBV5-1 to TRBJ2-1; the D gene is possibly TRBD2 (5 bases). Per the germline V gene, CDR1 is SGHRS and CDR2 is YFSETQ. Trimming stripped 2 bases from V and 10 bases from J, with 16 bases between. The CDR3 contains 14 residues.

The chain recombines TRBV28 with TRBJ1-4; maybe TRBD1 (6 bases). This CDR3 comprises 15 residues. Germline CDR1 reads MDHEN; CDR2 reads SYDVKM. Deletions cut 5 bases from V and 0 bases from J, with 10 bases between. CDR3 loop: CASSLRTATNEKLFF. The DNA of the CDR3 is TGTGCCAGCAGTCTTCGGACAGCAACTAATGAAAAACTGTTTTTT.

The V gene is TRBV4-1, the J gene TRBJ2-1, with 7 bases lining up with TRBD2. This CDR3 comprises 15 residues. Looked up from germline, CDR1 is MGHRA and CDR2 is YSYEKL. J was trimmed by 5 bases and V by 2 bases; bases with no gene match: 6. CDR3 coding DNA: TGCGCCAGCAGCCAACCCCGACTAGCAGACAATGAGCAGTTCTTC. It is translated as CASSQPRLADNEQFF.

The sample holds one count of this clone. Other DNA variants within this sample encode the same CDR3. The CDR3: CASSLFGGEQYF. CDR3 DNA: TGTGCCAGCAGCTTATTCGGGGGCGAGCAGTACTTC. The genes are TRBV7-9 and TRBJ2-7, with D possibly being TRBD2 (6 bases). CDR1 SEHNR and CDR2 FQNEAQ come from the germline V gene (reference sequence). The CDR3 consists of 12 residues. V lost 2 bases, J lost 6 bases, and 8 bases lay in between.

In its sample, this clone was seen once. This chain connects TRBV7-3 to TRBJ2-3, with D uncertain. Trimming stripped 2 bases from V and 0 bases from J, with 12 bases between. The germline V gene has CDR1 SGHTA and CDR2 FQGTGA. The CDR3 totals 16 residues. This chain's CDR3 is CASSLWGSRSTDTQYF. The CDR3 DNA follows: TGTGCCAGCAGCTTATGGGGTTCCAGGAGCACAGATACGCAGTATTTT.

This chain uses TRBV6-5 with TRBJ1-1; 9 bases map to TRBD1. The germline gives CDR1 MNHEY, CDR2 SVGAGI. CDR3 size: 15 residues. V was pared by 0 bases and J by 6 bases, with 5 bases of the junction left unmatched. The CDR3 sequence: CASSYSMTGGPEAFF. As DNA, the CDR3 is TGTGCCAGCAGTTACTCGATGACAGGGGGTCCTGAAGCTTTCTTT.